The clone carrying this T cell receptor (beta chain) was detected many times. Its antigen is undetermined. CDR3 length: 14 amino acids. Between the trimmed V and J ends, which lost 0 bases and 4 bases, there was a span of 9 bases. The germline CDR1 and CDR2 sequences are SQVTM and ANQGSEA. Naive CD8 sequencing libraries were generated from approximately 22,000 to 940,000 sorted cells, with 10%, 30% or 50% RNA as input. The data belong to a study of molecular identifiers for immune sequencing clone quantification. Across the study: Replicates involved a five-way split of RNA from roughly 20,000 or 100,000 naive CD8 cells, with sequencing of four. General study points: Under 1% of molecules in naive cells, but over 98% of effector molecules, belonged to clones above 20 RNA copies.

Using its own MiXCR run on the PCR reads, TCRdb lists one record per CDR3 protein. The sample lists about half a million distinct CDR3 sequences; about a fifth were seen once. The receptor's source is a human donor in good health. Some libraries in this study had Jurkat cell RNA spiked in. The material sequenced was naive CD8+ T cells from blood, with Jurkat cell RNA spiked in. Specified subset: FACS-sorted CD8+CD4-CCR7+CD45RA+ naive T cells. V is TRBV29-1 and J is TRBJ1-4; D remains ambiguous. The CDR3 loop reads CSVEDPDSNEKLFF. In DNA form, the CDR3 reads TGCAGCGTTGAAGATCCGGATAGTAATGAAAAACTGTTTTTT.